This TCR beta chain was retrieved from a study of spatial heterogeneity in lung cancer. Specified time point: blood at routine non-recurrence follow-up after resection. The authors sequenced whole RNA from tumor, nontumor lung or frozen PBMC without sorting. This clonotype was counted at least ten times. V dropped 3 bases and J dropped 4 bases, with 11 bases sitting between them. This CDR3 contains 14 residues. The germline CDR1 and CDR2 sequences are SGDLS and YYNGEE. TCRdb reanalysed the 5' RACE reads using MiXCR and keeps one entry per CDR3 protein. The sample gives about 120,000 distinct CDR3 sequences, 10% to 15% of which show up once; 16% is in the top ten.

This sample comprised PBMCs, obtained at follow-up. This chain links TRBV9 with TRBJ2-1, with no clear D. This receptor was taken from a male donor with early-stage non-small cell lung cancer. The CDR3 reads CASSGADFYNEQFF. CDR3 DNA sequence: TGTGCCAGCAGCGGAGCAGACTTTTACAATGAGCAGTTCTTC.